This T cell receptor (beta chain) was retrieved from a study of blood T cell repertoires in COVID-19. As originally analysed: Amplifying reference gene primers gave estimates of nucleated cell counts. Some clones are missing from TCRdb's copy, which holds only in-frame ones; the method was immunoSEQ multiplex PCR. V and J calls and clone size come straight from that table; D and trimming were deduced from the DNA. The table lists 240,000 or so clones, about 88% of them singletons, with 0.95% to 1% in the top ten. The CDR3 sequence is 15 residues long. CDR1 and CDR2 from the germline V gene are MNHEY and SVGAGI. V lost 6 bases, J lost 1 base, and 13 bases lay in between.

The sequenced material came from peripheral blood. V and J are TRBV6-5 and TRBJ1-5; D might be TRBD1 (5 bases). This TCR derives from a woman aged 35 to 49 who had recovered from COVID-19. The CDR3: CASRRGGTSNQPQHF. CDR3 sequence (DNA): TGTGCCAGCAGGCGCGGAGGGACCAGCAATCAGCCCCAGCATTTT.